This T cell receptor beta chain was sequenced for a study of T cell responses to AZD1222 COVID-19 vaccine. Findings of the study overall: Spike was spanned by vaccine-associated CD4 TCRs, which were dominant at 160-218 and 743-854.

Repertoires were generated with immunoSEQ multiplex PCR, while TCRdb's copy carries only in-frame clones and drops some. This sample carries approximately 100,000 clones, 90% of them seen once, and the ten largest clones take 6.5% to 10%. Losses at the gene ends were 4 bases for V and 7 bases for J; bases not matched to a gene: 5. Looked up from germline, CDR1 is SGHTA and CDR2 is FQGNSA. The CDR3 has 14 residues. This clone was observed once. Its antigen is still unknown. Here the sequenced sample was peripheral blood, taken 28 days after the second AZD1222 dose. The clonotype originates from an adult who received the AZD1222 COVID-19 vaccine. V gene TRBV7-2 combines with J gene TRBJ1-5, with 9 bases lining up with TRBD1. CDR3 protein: CASSSGTGSQPQHF. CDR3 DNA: TGTGCCAGCAGCTCCGGGACAGGGAGCCAGCCCCAGCATTTT. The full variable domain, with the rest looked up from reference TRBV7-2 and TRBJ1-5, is GAGVSQSPSNKVTEKGKDVELRCDPISGHTALYWYRQSLGQGLEFLIYFQGNSAPDKSGLPSDRFSAERTGGSVSTLTIQRTQQEDSAVYLCASSSGTGSQPQHFGDGTRLSIL.